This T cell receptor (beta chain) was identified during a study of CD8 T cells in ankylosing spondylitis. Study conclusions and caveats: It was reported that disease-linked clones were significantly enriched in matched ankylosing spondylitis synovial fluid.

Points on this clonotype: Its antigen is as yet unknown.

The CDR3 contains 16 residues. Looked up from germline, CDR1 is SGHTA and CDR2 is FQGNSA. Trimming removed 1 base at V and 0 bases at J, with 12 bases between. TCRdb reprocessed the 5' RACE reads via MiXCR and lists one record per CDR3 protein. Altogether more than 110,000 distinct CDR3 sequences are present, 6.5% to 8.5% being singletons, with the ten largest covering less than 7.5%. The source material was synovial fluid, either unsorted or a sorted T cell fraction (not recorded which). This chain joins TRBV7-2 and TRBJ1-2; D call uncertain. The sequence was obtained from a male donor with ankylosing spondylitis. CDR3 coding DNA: TGTGCCAGCAGCTTAGTTAGCCCTCCTTCTAACTATGGCTACACCTTC. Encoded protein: CASSLVSPPSNYGYTF.